Sequencing of this T cell receptor (beta chain) was carried out in a study of vaccination and CD4 T cells after COVID-19. Described treatment: roughly 10-day PBMC culture with coronavirus spike peptide pools or control peptides (ViraFEST assay). Before TCRs were sequenced, ViraFEST expanded antigen-specific T cells with peptide pools. The CDR3 spans 16 residues. The germline V gene has CDR1 MNHEY and CDR2 SVGAGI. Trimming shortened V by 4 bases and J by 5 bases, and 18 bases separated the two germline ends. The assay that was used to sequence DNA from cultured CD4+ T cells was the Oncomine TCR Beta short-read assay. TCRdb reprocessed the PCR reads with MiXCR, giving one entry per CDR3 protein. The repertoire holds around 13,000 distinct CDR3 sequences, with 40% to 65% as singletons. This clonotype has only a few counts. Its target is not known.

The sequenced material came from CD4+ T cells from blood, cultured in vitro. The chain joins TRBV6-5 to TRBJ2-1, with D tentatively TRBD2 (5 bases). The TCR originated in a human donor who had recovered from COVID-19. CDR3 loop: CASSFRASSGNNEQFF. CDR3 DNA sequence: TGTGCCAGCAGTTTTCGGGCTAGCTCGGGAAACAATGAGCAGTTCTTC.